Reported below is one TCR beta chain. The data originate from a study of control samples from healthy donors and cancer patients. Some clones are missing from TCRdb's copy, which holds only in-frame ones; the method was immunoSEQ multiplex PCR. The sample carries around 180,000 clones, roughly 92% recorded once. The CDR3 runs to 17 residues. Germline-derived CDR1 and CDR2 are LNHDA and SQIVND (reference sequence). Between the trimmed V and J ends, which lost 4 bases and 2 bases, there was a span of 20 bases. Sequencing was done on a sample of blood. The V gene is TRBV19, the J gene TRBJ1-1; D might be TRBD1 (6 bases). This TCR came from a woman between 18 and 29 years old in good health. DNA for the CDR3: TGTGCCAGTAGTACGGGTGGGGGCTCTGGGGTTAACACTGAAGCTTTCTTT. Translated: CASSTGGGSGVNTEAFF. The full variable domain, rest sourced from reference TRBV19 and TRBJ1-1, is DGGITQSPKYLFRKEGQNVTLSCEQNLNHDAMYWYRQDPGQGLRLIYYSQIVNDFQKGDIAEGYSVSREKKESFPLTVTSAQKNPTAFYLCASSTGGGSGVNTEAFFGQGTRLTVV.